Detailed here is one TCR beta chain. V shed 4 bases, J shed 4 bases, and the junction held 5 bases outside the gene matches. Germline V gene lookup returns CDR1 SEHNR and CDR2 FQNEAQ (reference sequence). This CDR3 region has 14 residues. These data belong to a study of blood T cell repertoires in COVID-19. About the study: Whether acute or convalescent, the COVID-19 samples came from the United States, Italy and Spain.

The assay was immunoSEQ multiplex PCR, and TCRdb's table has in-frame clones only and misses some. This sample has about 62,000 clones, with approximately 82% found just once. J is TRBJ1-2 and V is TRBV7-9; 8 nucleotides match TRBD1. This receptor was obtained from a human donor in a cohort sampled during active COVID-19. The specimen was peripheral blood. DNA of the CDR3: TGTGCCAGCAGCTCCCAGGGGGCCAGCTATGGCTACACCTTC. It codes for CASSSQGASYGYTF. The variable domain in full, with the rest retrieved from reference TRBV7-9 and TRBJ1-2, is DTGVSQNPRHKITKRGQNVTFRCDPISEHNRLYWYRQTLGQGPEFLTYFQNEAQLEKSRLLSDRFSAERPKGSFSTLEIQRTEQGDSAMYLCASSSQGASYGYTFGSGTRLTVV.